Sequencing of this TCR beta chain was carried out in a study of blood T cells in healthy people across ages. Regarding the study as a whole: Because sorting was not performed, PBMCs prevented conclusive naive versus antigen-experienced comparison. When set beside aged donors, long-lived donors presented more naive CD4+ cells and higher diversity.

A remark on this clonotype: Antigen unknown.

CDR3 length: 13 residues. Trimming took 5 bases from V and 4 from J, leaving 11 bases between them. Together with a sample-barcoded 5' primer, a J-beta primer mix was included in a second PCR lasting roughly 7 to 11 cycles. Every sample returned 2.5 million or more CDR3-containing paired-end reads. TCRdb called the 5' RACE reads again in MiXCR, with one record for every CDR3 protein. The table records around 690,000 distinct CDR3 sequences, 58% of them present only once. Input material: blood. This chain links TRBV12-3 or TRBV12-4 with TRBJ1-2; TRBD1 is a possible D gene (5 bases). This sequence originates from a man aged 55-75 years in good health. CDR3 bases: TGTGCCAGCAGTGTGCAGACAGCCTATGGCTACACCTTC. Its translation: CASSVQTAYGYTF.